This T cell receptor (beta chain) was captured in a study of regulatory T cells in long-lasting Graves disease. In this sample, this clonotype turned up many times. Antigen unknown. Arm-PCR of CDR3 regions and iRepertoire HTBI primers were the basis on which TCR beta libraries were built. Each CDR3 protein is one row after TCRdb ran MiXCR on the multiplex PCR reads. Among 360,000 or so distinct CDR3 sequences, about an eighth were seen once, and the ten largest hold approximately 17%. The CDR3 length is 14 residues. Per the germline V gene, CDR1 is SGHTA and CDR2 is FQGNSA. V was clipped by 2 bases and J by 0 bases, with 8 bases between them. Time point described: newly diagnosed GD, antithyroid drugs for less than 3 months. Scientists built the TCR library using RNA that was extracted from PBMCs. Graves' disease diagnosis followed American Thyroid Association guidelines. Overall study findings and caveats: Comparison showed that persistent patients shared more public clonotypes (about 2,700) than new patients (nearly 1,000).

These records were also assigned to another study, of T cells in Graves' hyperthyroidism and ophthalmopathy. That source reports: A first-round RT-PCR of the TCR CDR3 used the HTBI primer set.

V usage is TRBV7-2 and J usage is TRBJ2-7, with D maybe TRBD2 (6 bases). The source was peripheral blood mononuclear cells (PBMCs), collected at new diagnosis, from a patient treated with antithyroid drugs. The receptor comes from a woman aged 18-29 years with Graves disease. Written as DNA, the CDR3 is TGTGCCAGCAGCTTAATCGGGAGCTCCTACGAGCAGTACTTC. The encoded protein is CASSLIGSSYEQYF.